The 27 T cell receptor beta chains below were found in one sample sequenced in a study of shared clonotypes between healthy human individuals. Sequencing was performed with immunoSEQ multiplex PCR; in TCRdb, only in-frame clones are kept and a portion is missing. The table shows hundreds of thousands of clones, with approximately 79% occurring only once. What was sequenced was memory CD4+ T cells sorted from blood. Sample subset: CD45RA-negative fraction. The receptors were sampled from a woman between 25 and 40 years old in good health.

The rearrangement joins TRBV5-1 to TRBJ2-3, with 10 bases lining up with TRBD2. The germline V gene encodes CDR1 SGHRS and CDR2 YFSETQ. Germline trimming cut 5 bases from V and 4 bases from J; bases unmatched to any gene: 7. The CDR3 runs to 15 residues. CDR3 nucleotide sequence: TGCGCCAGCAGGGGCGGGACTAGCGTTTCAGATACGCAGTATTTT. This codes for CASRGGTSVSDTQYF.

This sequence joins TRBV6-1 and TRBJ2-2; D perhaps matches TRBD2 (7 bases). The germline V and J ends were trimmed by 11 bases and 4 bases, with 14 bases remaining between them. CDR1 is MNHNS and CDR2 is SASEGT in the germline V gene. This CDR3 has 13 residues. CDR3 residues: CAQGRVSTGELFF. The CDR3 bases are TGTGCCCAGGGGAGGGTAAGCACCGGGGAGCTGTTTTTT.

V gene TRBV5-1 combines with J gene TRBJ2-1, with D perhaps matching TRBD1 (5 bases). Germline-derived CDR1 and CDR2 are SGHRS and YFSETQ. Trimming shortened V by 4 bases and J by 4 bases, and 15 bases separated the two germline ends. CDR3 length: 15 residues. CDR3 residues: CASSPAGSLYNEQFF. CDR3 nucleotide sequence: TGCGCCAGCAGCCCGGCAGGGTCCCTTTACAATGAGCAGTTCTTC.

This chain links TRBV5-4 with TRBJ2-2; 8 bases map to TRBD2. This CDR3 is 15 amino acids long. J was trimmed by 6 bases and V by 5 bases; bases with no gene match: 9. Germline CDR1 and CDR2: SGHNT and YYREEE (reference sequence). CDR3 sequence reads: CASRSTGGQAGELFF. The CDR3, as DNA: TGTGCCAGCAGGAGCACGGGAGGGCAGGCCGGGGAGCTGTTTTTT.

The CDR3 DNA reads TGTGCCAGCCCTAAGAAAGGGGCGGATGAGCAGTACTTC. Amino acids: CASPKKGADEQYF. The rearrangement links TRBV21-1 to TRBJ2-7; the table calls TRBD1, which could not be checked here. TRBV21-1 is termed a pseudogene. The length of the CDR3 is 13 residues.

The chain links TRBV5-1 to TRBJ1-1, with TRBD1 matching over 9 bases. The CDR3 has 14 residues. Germline V gene data show CDR1 as SGHRS and CDR2 as YFSETQ. The trim removed 5 bases at V and 3 bases at J, leaving 5 bases unmatched. The CDR3 region has the DNA TGCGCCAGCAGACTCGGACAGGGGTACACTGAAGCTTTCTTT. Translated, it gives CASRLGQGYTEAFF.

The chain recombines TRBV7-9 with TRBJ2-7; D is unresolved. The germline CDR1 and CDR2 sequences are SEHNR and FQNEAQ (reference sequence). The V and J ends lost 2 bases and 0 bases respectively, with 5 bases between them. This CDR3 is 13 amino acids long. CDR3: CASSLPYSYEQYF. DNA for the CDR3: TGTGCCAGCAGCTTACCTTACTCCTACGAGCAGTACTTC.

This clone turned up a few times. The chain carries TRBV14 and TRBJ2-1; 10 bases map to TRBD2. The CDR3 extends over 15 amino acids. Germline CDR1 SGHDN, CDR2 FVKESK. The trim removed 5 bases at V and 2 bases at J, leaving 3 bases unmatched. CDR3 residues: CASSSLAGAYNEQFF. In nucleotides, the CDR3 is TGTGCCAGCAGCTCTCTAGCGGGAGCCTACAATGAGCAGTTCTTC.

This clone was picked up many times. The rearrangement links TRBV4-2 to TRBJ2-2; D is possibly TRBD1 (6 bases). There are 18 residues in the CDR3. Germline assignment: CDR1 LGHNA and CDR2 YNFKEQ. V was clipped by 0 bases and J by 1 base, with 15 bases between them. The CDR3 is CASSQDRRSGQNTGELFF. As DNA, the CDR3 is TGTGCCAGCAGCCAAGATCGAAGGTCGGGACAGAACACCGGGGAGCTGTTTTTT.

This clone occurred many times. Here the CDR3 DNA reads TGTGCCAGAAGCTTGGGGCATTATGGCTACACCTTC. It translates to CARSLGHYGYTF. The genes are TRBV5-3 and TRBJ1-2; no clear D. TRBV5-3 is an ORF for which the function is uncertain. V was cut by 0 bases and J by 5 bases, with 5 bases left in between. The CDR3 is made up of 12 amino acids.

The genes are TRBV28 and TRBJ1-5, with a possible D match to TRBD1 (5 bases). The germline V and J ends were trimmed by 7 bases and 3 bases, with 16 bases remaining between them. Germline CDR1 is MDHEN and CDR2 is SYDVKM. There are 15 residues in the CDR3. CDR3 bases: TGTGCCAGCATCACCATGCGGGGCAACAATCAGCCCCAGCATTTT. Amino acids: CASITMRGNNQPQHF.

The rearrangement links TRBV27 to TRBJ2-7; no reliable D call. CDR3 size: 13 residues. Germline lookup yields CDR1 MNHEY and CDR2 SMNVEV (reference sequence). Deletions cut 6 bases from V and 2 bases from J, with 11 bases between. The CDR3 loop reads CASSLGRAYEQYF. The CDR3 DNA reads TGTGCCAGCAGCCTCGGCCGAGCCTACGAGCAGTACTTC.

CDR3: CASSIEQGTAYNEQFF. In DNA, the CDR3 is TGTGCCAGTAGTATAGAACAGGGGACGGCTTACAATGAGCAGTTCTTC. V and J are TRBV19 and TRBJ2-1; 7 bases are shared with TRBD1. Germline loops: CDR1 LNHDA, CDR2 SQIVND (reference sequence). Germline trimming cut 0 bases from V and 4 bases from J; bases unmatched to any gene: 6. The CDR3 has 16 amino acids.

This clone was seen just once. The chain combines TRBV5-1 with TRBJ2-2; 10 bases map to TRBD1. The germline gives CDR1 SGHRS, CDR2 YFSETQ. Unmatched junction bases numbered 8, after V lost 2 bases and J lost 7 bases. The length of the CDR3 is 16 residues. CDR3 DNA sequence: TGCGCCAGCAGCTTAACTTCCGGGACAGGGGTCGGGGAGCTGTTTTTT. Its protein is CASSLTSGTGVGELFF.

The J gene is TRBJ2-3, the V gene TRBV6-5; TRBD2 is a possible D gene (5 bases). The V gene's germline CDR1 is MNHEY and CDR2 SVGAGI. V lost 7 bases and J 8 bases, leaving 13 bases between the germline ends. The CDR3 consists of 12 residues. As DNA, the CDR3 is TGTGCCAGCACGGGATATACTGGTACGCAGTATTTT. Translated: CASTGYTGTQYF.

Of note for this clone: Other DNA sequences within the sample encode an identical CDR3. The CDR3 DNA reads TGCGCCAGCAGCTTCTCTAGCGGGGCTTACAATGAGCAGTTCTTC. Protein product: CASSFSSGAYNEQFF. The gene calls are TRBV5-1 and TRBJ2-1; 9 bases line up with TRBD2. The CDR3 is 15 amino acids. J was trimmed by 4 bases and V by 2 bases; bases with no gene match: 4. The germline V gene has CDR1 SGHRS and CDR2 YFSETQ.

This clone was seen only once. The chain is built from TRBV5-4 and TRBJ1-1; weak D call: TRBD1 (6 bases). V gave up 2 bases and J gave up 0 bases, with 11 bases separating them. This CDR3 region has 15 residues. Looked up from germline, CDR1 is SGHNT and CDR2 is YYREEE (reference sequence). The CDR3 DNA sequence: TGTGCCAGCAGCTTACAAGGGGGGATGAACACTGAAGCTTTCTTT. Its translation is CASSLQGGMNTEAFF.

This clone was seen only a few times. The rearrangement links TRBV5-4 to TRBJ1-5; the D gene is possibly TRBD1 (5 bases). The V gene lost 5 bases and the J gene lost 0 bases, with 24 bases spanning the gap. In germline, CDR1 is SGHNT, CDR2 YYREEE (reference sequence). The CDR3 length is 19 residues. CDR3 sequence: CASRISQGVYGYSNQPQHF. CDR3 sequence (DNA): TGTGCCAGCAGGATCTCTCAGGGAGTGTATGGGTATAGCAATCAGCCCCAGCATTTT.

The chain joins TRBV2 to TRBJ2-4; TRBD1 matches 7 bases. Per germline, CDR1 SNHLY and CDR2 FYNNEI. This CDR3 contains 17 residues. With 6 bases clipped from V and 0 bases from J, the junction kept 11 bases outside the gene matches. The CDR3 sequence: CASSPPRTGIAKNIQYF. The CDR3 DNA reads as TGTGCCAGCAGCCCCCCTAGGACAGGAATAGCCAAAAACATTCAGTACTTC.

This rearrangement joins TRBV7-2 to TRBJ2-1; D ambiguous. Trimming took 6 bases from V and 7 from J, leaving 13 bases between them. The CDR3 is made up of 13 amino acids. Germline V gene data show CDR1 as SGHTA and CDR2 as FQGNSA. The CDR3 is CASSRNWSNEQFF. The CDR3 DNA reads TGTGCCAGCAGTCGAAACTGGTCAAATGAGCAGTTCTTC. The full variable domain, in which reference TRBV7-2 and TRBJ2-1 provide the parts outside the CDR3, is GAGVSQSPSNKVTEKGKDVELRCDPISGHTALYWYRQSLGQGLEFLIYFQGNSAPDKSGLPSDRFSAERTGGSVSTLTIQRTQQEDSAVYLCASSRNWSNEQFFGPGTRLTVL.

The CDR3 region has the DNA TGCGCCAGCAGCGCCAGACTAGCGGGAGACCACGAGCAGTACTTC. Its protein is CASSARLAGDHEQYF. The V gene is TRBV5-1, the J gene TRBJ2-7, with 12 nucleotides matching TRBD2. This CDR3 contains 15 residues. V shed 4 bases, J shed 5 bases, and the junction held 7 bases outside the gene matches. Germline-derived CDR1 and CDR2 are SGHRS and YFSETQ.

J is TRBJ2-3 and V is TRBV29-1, with TRBD2 as a possible D gene (5 bases). This CDR3 has 13 residues. Between the trimmed V and J ends, which lost 5 bases and 2 bases, there was a span of 11 bases. Germline CDR1 reads SQVTM; CDR2 reads ANQGSEA. CDR3 loop: CSVSGMDTDTQYF. The CDR3 bases are TGCAGCGTTTCGGGGATGGACACAGATACGCAGTATTTT.

CDR3 sequence reads: CASSVGGIYYGYTF. The CDR3 DNA reads TGTGCCAGCAGCGTTGGGGGAATCTACTATGGCTACACCTTC. The V call is TRBV28, the J call TRBJ1-2, with D possibly being TRBD1 (5 bases). Germline V gene sequence: CDR1 MDHEN, CDR2 SYDVKM. This CDR3 is 14 amino acids long. V dropped 6 bases and J dropped 3 bases, with 14 bases sitting between them.

The rearrangement uses TRBV28 and TRBJ2-3; possible D gene TRBD2, 7 bases. The germline V gene has CDR1 MDHEN and CDR2 SYDVKM. V was shortened by 3 bases and J by 2 bases, with 9 bases between the two germline ends. The CDR3 has 14 residues. In DNA form, the CDR3 reads TGTGCCAGCAGTTTTGGGGGGGCCACAGATACGCAGTATTTT. Its protein product is CASSFGGATDTQYF.

The chain uses TRBV4-1 and TRBJ2-7; TRBD2 agrees at 7 bases. This CDR3 is 15 amino acids long. The junction had 7 bases not matched to a gene; V was cut back by 1 base and J by 4 bases. Germline CDR1 MGHRA, CDR2 YSYEKL. The CDR3 loop is CASSQVEAGKYEQYF. In DNA form, the CDR3 reads TGCGCCAGCAGCCAAGTGGAAGCGGGAAAATACGAGCAGTACTTC.

The chain's CDR3 is CARTRWGGEQYF. The CDR3 nucleotides are TGTGCCAGAACCCGATGGGGAGGCGAGCAGTACTTC. The V gene is TRBV21-1, the J gene TRBJ2-7; the table's D gene call, TRBD2, was not cross checked with the DNA. TRBV21-1 is shown as a pseudogene. The CDR3 is 12 residues long.

This clone has a handful of counts. V and J are TRBV19 and TRBJ1-2, with D maybe TRBD1 (5 bases). The germline V gene has CDR1 LNHDA and CDR2 SQIVND (reference sequence). V lost 5 bases and J 8 bases, leaving 21 bases between the germline ends. This CDR3 region has 15 residues. The CDR3: CASSLVWGEWYGYTF. DNA of the CDR3: TGTGCCAGTAGTCTCGTATGGGGGGAGTGGTACGGCTACACCTTC.